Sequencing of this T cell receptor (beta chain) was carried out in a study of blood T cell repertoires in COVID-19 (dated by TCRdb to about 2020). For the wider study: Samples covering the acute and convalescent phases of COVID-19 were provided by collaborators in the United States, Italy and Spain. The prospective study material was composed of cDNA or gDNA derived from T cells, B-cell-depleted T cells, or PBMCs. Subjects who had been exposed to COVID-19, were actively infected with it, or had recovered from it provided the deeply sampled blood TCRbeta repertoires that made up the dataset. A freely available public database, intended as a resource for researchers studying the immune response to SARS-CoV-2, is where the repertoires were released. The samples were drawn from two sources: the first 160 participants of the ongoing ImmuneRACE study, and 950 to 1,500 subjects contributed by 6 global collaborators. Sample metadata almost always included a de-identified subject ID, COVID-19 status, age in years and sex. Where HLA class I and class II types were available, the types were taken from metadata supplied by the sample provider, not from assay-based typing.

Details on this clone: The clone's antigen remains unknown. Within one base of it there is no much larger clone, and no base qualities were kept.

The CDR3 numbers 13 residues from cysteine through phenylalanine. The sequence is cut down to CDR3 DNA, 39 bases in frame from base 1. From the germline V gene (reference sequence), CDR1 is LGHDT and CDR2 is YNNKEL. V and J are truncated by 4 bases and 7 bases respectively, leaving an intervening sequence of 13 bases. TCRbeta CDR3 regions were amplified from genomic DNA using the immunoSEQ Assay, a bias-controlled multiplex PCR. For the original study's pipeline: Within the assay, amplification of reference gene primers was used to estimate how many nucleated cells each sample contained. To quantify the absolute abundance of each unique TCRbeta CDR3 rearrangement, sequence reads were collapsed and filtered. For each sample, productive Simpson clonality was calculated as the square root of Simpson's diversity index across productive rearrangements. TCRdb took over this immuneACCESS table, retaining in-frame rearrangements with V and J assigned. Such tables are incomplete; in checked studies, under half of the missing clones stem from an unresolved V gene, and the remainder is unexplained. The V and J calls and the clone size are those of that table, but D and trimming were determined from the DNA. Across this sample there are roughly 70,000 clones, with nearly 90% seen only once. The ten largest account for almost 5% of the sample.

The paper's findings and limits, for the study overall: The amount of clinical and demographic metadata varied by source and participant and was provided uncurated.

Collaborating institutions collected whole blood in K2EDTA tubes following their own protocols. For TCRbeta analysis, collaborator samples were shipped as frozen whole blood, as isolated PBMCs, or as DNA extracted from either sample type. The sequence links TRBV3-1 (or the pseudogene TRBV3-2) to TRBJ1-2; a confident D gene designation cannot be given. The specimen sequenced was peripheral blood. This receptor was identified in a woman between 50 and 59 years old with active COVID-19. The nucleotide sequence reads TGTGCCAGCAGCCGGGTACGTGAGGGTGGCTACACCTTC. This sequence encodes CASSRVREGGYTF.